The 16 T cell receptor beta chains listed next were all sequenced from one sample in a study of read filtering for tumor transcriptome and immune sequencing. The library was built from about 400 ng RNA with molecular barcoded adaptors for alpha/delta and beta/gamma chains. TCRdb processed the reads anew with MiXCR; each CDR3 protein has one entry. The data hold some 39,000 distinct CDR3 sequences, with about 15% observed a single time. Sequencing input: a population of CD138-negative cells sorted from bone marrow. The source is a donor at least 40 years old with multiple myeloma.

This clonotype appeared many times. CDR3 loop: CASSLGEQYF. The CDR3 region has the DNA TGTGCCAGCAGTTTGGGCGAGCAGTACTTC. The V call is TRBV28, the J call TRBJ2-7; no clear D. This CDR3 is 10 amino acids long. Trimming removed 3 bases at V and 6 bases at J, with 3 bases between. Germline-derived CDR1 and CDR2 are MDHEN and SYDVKM.

Only a few counts were recorded for this clonotype. This rearrangement joins TRBV6-5 to TRBJ2-5; D is perhaps TRBD2 (6 bases). Germline CDR1 and CDR2: MNHEY and SVGAGI. CDR3 length: 16 residues. V was pared by 6 bases and J by 2 bases, with 19 bases between. As DNA, the CDR3 is TGTGCCAGCAGCTTAGGCGGGACCGGGGCGCAAGAGACCCAGTACTTC. This codes for CASSLGGTGAQETQYF.

This clonotype was found many times. The J gene is TRBJ2-2, the V gene TRBV19, with a tentative D call TRBD2 (5 bases). V was cut by 6 bases and J by 3 bases, with 5 bases left in between. This CDR3 region has 12 residues. The germline V gene has CDR1 LNHDA and CDR2 SQIVND (reference sequence). The CDR3 spells CASSGDTGELFF. DNA for the CDR3: TGTGCCAGTAGCGGGGACACCGGGGAGCTGTTTTTT. Combining the CDR3 with reference TRBV19 and TRBJ2-2 gives the whole variable domain DGGITQSPKYLFRKEGQNVTLSCEQNLNHDAMYWYRQDPGQGLRLIYYSQIVNDFQKGDIAEGYSVSREKKESFPLTVTSAQKNPTAFYLCASSGDTGELFFGEGSRLTVL.

This clonotype was seen only a few times. A much larger clone lies one base from this, so it may be a read error. The chain carries TRBV20-1 and TRBJ1-6; 7 bases match TRBD1. The germline V gene has CDR1 DFQATT and CDR2 SNEGSKA (reference sequence). The CDR3 runs to 15 residues. In nucleotides, the CDR3 is TGCAGTGCTAGACTCCGGACAGGAATCAATTCACCCCGCCACTTT. Its protein is CSARLRTGINSPRHF.

This clonotype was counted at least ten times. The CDR3: CASSPLGVSSYEQYF. The DNA for the CDR3 is TGTGCCAGCAGTCCACTAGGCGTGAGCTCCTACGAGCAGTACTTC. This chain connects TRBV6-5 to TRBJ2-7; perhaps TRBD2 as D (5 bases). V lost 5 bases and J 0 bases, leaving 14 bases between the germline ends. CDR1 and CDR2 from the germline V gene are MNHEY and SVGAGI. The CDR3 is 15 amino acids.

This clonotype was found many times. V gene TRBV11-2 combines with J gene TRBJ2-7, with 8 bases aligning to TRBD1. The V gene end was trimmed by 2 bases and the J gene end by 2 bases; junction bases not matched to a gene: 11. CDR1 is SGHAT, CDR2 FQNNGV, per germline. The CDR3 consists of 17 residues. The DNA for the CDR3 is TGTGCCAGCAGCTTATTTCGAGGGACAGGTCTTACCTACGAGCAGTACTTC. Its translation is CASSLFRGTGLTYEQYF.

This chain joins TRBV7-9 and TRBJ1-1; D is unresolved. This CDR3 is 14 amino acids long. Germline CDR1 SEHNR, CDR2 FQNEAQ (reference sequence). V was trimmed by 0 bases and J by 8 bases, leaving 13 bases between them. The CDR3 DNA sequence: TGTGCCAGCAGCTTAGCAGGAATGGGAAGGGAAGCTTTCTTT. Amino acids: CASSLAGMGREAFF.

This clonotype was seen only a few times. The chain employs TRBV20-1 and TRBJ2-1, with a possible D match to TRBD1 (6 bases). Looked up from germline, CDR1 is DFQATT and CDR2 is SNEGSKA (reference sequence). This CDR3 is 15 amino acids long. Trimming removed 0 bases from V and 2 bases from J, with 11 bases in between. CDR3 nucleotide sequence: TGCAGTGCTAGAGACGGACAGTCCCCCTACAATGAGCAGTTCTTC. It codes for CSARDGQSPYNEQFF.

A remark on this clonotype: A much larger clone lies one base from this, so it may be a read error. The J gene is TRBJ1-5, the V gene TRBV4-1; the D gene is possibly TRBD1 (6 bases). V was cut by 8 bases and J by 6 bases, with 20 bases left in between. From germline, CDR1 is MGHRA and CDR2 YSYEKL. This CDR3 has 15 amino acids. This CDR3 reads CASGLGPKGGQPQHF. DNA of the CDR3: TGCGCCAGCGGCCTAGGGCCGAAAGGGGGTCAGCCCCAGCATTTT.

This clonotype showed up many times. The gene calls are TRBV5-1 and TRBJ1-1, with D possibly matching TRBD1 (6 bases). CDR3 length equals 14 residues. Trimming cost V 7 bases and J 2 bases, with 15 bases left between them. CDR1 and CDR2 from the germline V gene are SGHRS and YFSETQ. The CDR3 DNA reads as TGCGCCAGCTACCGGGGGGCCTCTAACACTGAAGCTTTCTTT. Translated, it gives CASYRGASNTEAFF.

This clonotype occurred many times. The chain combines TRBV5-1 with TRBJ2-1; 7 bases fit TRBD2. Germline CDR1 and CDR2: SGHRS and YFSETQ. This CDR3 has 15 residues. The V gene end was trimmed by 4 bases and the J gene end by 4 bases; junction bases not matched to a gene: 8. The CDR3 bases are TGCGCCAGCAGCGTGGGGACTAACTTGTACAATGAGCAGTTCTTC. The encoded protein is CASSVGTNLYNEQFF. The variable domain in full, completed from reference TRBV5-1 and TRBJ2-1, reads KAGVTQTPRYLIKTRGQQVTLSCSPISGHRSVSWYQQTPGQGLQFLFEYFSETQRNKGNFPGRFSGRQFSNSRSEMNVSTLELGDSALYLCASSVGTNLYNEQFFGPGTRLTVL.

This clonotype was picked up many times. The V gene is TRBV20-1, the J gene TRBJ1-3, with 7 bases matching TRBD1. The V gene end was trimmed by 5 bases and the J gene end by 6 bases; junction bases not matched to a gene: 7. The CDR3 extends over 13 amino acids. CDR1 is DFQATT and CDR2 is SNEGSKA in the germline V gene (reference sequence). The CDR3 DNA reads TGCAGTGCTCGTCCCGGGACAGCAAACACCATATATTTT. As protein: CSARPGTANTIYF.

This clonotype was seen at least ten times. This chain joins TRBV20-1 and TRBJ1-5; TRBD1 matches at 7 bases. The V segment lost 5 bases and the J segment 2 bases; nucleotides outside the gene matches: 3. CDR1 DFQATT and CDR2 SNEGSKA come from the germline V gene (reference sequence). The CDR3 has 13 amino acids. CDR3 coding DNA: TGCAGTGCTCAGGGGGGAGGCAATCAGCCCCAGCATTTT. Its protein is CSAQGGGNQPQHF.

As for this clonotype: Being one base from a much bigger clone, this may be a read error. V is TRBV5-4 and J is TRBJ1-2; D call uncertain. The CDR3 loop spans 15 amino acids. CDR1 and CDR2 (germline): SGHNT, YYREEE (reference sequence). For the CDR3, the DNA is TGTGCCTGCAGCTCGGCTAGGACCCAGCGTATGTCCTACACCTTC. It encodes CACSSARTQRMSYTF.

This clonotype was counted a few times. This chain uses TRBV6-2 or TRBV6-3 with TRBJ2-1; maybe TRBD2 (5 bases). Deletions cut 7 bases from V and 0 bases from J, with 13 bases between. The germline V gene encodes CDR1 MNHEY and CDR2 SVGEGT. CDR3 length equals 15 residues. The CDR3 reads CASIPRVSSYNEQFF. CDR3 nucleotide sequence: TGTGCCAGCATTCCGCGGGTAAGCTCCTACAATGAGCAGTTCTTC.

The chain recombines TRBV7-9 with TRBJ2-3; 8 positions match TRBD1. The CDR3 loop spans 18 amino acids. Trimming took 2 bases from V and 1 from J; bases not matched to a gene: 11. Germline V CDR1 and CDR2: SEHNR, FQNEAQ (reference sequence). The CDR3 DNA is TGTGCCAGCAGCTTAAAGGGGGCAGGGGGCATACGCACAGATACGCAGTATTTT. Its translation: CASSLKGAGGIRTDTQYF.